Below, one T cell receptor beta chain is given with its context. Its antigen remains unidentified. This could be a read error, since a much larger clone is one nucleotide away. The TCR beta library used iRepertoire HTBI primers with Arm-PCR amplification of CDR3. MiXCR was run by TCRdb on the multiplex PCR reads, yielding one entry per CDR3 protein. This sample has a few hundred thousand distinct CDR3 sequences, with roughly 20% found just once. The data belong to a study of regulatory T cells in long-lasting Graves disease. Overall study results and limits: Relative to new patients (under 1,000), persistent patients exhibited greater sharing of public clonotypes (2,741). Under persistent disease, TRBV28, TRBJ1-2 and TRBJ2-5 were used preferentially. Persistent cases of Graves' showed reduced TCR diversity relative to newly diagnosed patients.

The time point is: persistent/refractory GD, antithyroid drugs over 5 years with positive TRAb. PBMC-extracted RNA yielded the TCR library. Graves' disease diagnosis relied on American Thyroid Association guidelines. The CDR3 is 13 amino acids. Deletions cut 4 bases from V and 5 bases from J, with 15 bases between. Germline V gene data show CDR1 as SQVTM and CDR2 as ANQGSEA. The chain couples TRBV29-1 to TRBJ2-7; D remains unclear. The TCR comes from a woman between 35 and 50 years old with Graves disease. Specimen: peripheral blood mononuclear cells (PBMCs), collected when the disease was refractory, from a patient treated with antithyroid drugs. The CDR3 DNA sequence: TGCAGCGTTGGCGGCCCGTCCTCGCACGAGCAGTACTTC. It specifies CSVGGPSSHEQYF.